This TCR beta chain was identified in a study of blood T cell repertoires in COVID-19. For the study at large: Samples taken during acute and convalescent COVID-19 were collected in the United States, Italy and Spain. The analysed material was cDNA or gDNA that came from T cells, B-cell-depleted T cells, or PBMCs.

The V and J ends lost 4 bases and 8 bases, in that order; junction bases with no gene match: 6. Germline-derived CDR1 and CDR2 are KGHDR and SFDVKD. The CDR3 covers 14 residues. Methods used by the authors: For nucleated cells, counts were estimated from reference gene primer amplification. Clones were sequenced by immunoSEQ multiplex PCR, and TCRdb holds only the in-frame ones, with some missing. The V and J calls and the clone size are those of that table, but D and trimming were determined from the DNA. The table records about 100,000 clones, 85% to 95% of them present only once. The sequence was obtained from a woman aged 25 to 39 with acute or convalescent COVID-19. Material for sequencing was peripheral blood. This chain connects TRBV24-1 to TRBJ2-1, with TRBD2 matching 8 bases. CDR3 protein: CATSDSGLVYEQFF. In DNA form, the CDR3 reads TGTGCCACCAGTGACTCGGGACTAGTCTATGAGCAGTTCTTC.